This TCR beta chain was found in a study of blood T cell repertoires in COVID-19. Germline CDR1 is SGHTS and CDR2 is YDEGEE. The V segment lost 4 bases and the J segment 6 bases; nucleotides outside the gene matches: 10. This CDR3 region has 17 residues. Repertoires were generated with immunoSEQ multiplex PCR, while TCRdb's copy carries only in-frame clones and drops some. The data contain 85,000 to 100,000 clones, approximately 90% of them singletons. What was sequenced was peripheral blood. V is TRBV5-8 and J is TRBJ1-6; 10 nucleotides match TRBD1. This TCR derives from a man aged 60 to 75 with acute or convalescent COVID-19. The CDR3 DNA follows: TGTGCCAGCAGCACCGGGACAGGGGTAAAGGCTAATTCACCCCTCCACTTT. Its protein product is CASSTGTGVKANSPLHF.